The 6 T cell receptor beta chains presented below share a single source sample, sequenced in a study of beta chain features in type 1 diabetes. The antigens these receptors bind are not known. All of the isolated RNA was reverse transcribed, so expressed TCRB transcripts were sequenced. The method was immunoSEQ multiplex PCR; TCRdb's version includes in-frame clones alone and lacks a portion of them. The profile shows 95,000 to 110,000 clones, under 30% of them singletons. Study-wide results and limits: Shorter TCRB CDR3s, moderately but significantly so, were found in Type 1 diabetes patients in all four CD4+ subsets.

The sample consisted of central memory CD4+ T cells from blood. Receptor source: a woman aged 18-30 years with type 1 diabetes.

V and J are TRBV5-4 and TRBJ1-2; 8 bases are shared with TRBD1. Trimming cost V 4 bases and J 0 bases; bases outside gene matches: 8. This CDR3 region has 16 residues. Germline V gene sequence: CDR1 SGHNT, CDR2 YYREEE (reference sequence). This CDR3 is CASSPPGQETNYGYTF. The CDR3 DNA reads TGTGCCAGCAGCCCCCCGGGACAGGAAACTAACTATGGCTACACCTTC. Looking up the rest from reference TRBV5-4 and TRBJ1-2 gives the full variable domain: ETGVTQSPTHLIKTRGQQVTLRCSSQSGHNTVSWYQQALGQGPQFIFQYYREEENGRGNFPPRFSGLQFPNYSSELNVNALELDDSALYLCASSPPGQETNYGYTFGSGTRLTVV.

The chain is built from TRBV23-1 and TRBJ1-5; 12 bases map to TRBD1. TRBV23-1 is filed as an ORF, its function uncertain. CDR3 length equals 15 residues. V lost 4 bases, J lost 6 bases, and 4 bases stayed unmatched. The CDR3 spells CASSPGTGGVQPQHF. In nucleotides, the CDR3 is TGCGCCAGCAGTCCGGGGACAGGGGGCGTTCAGCCCCAGCATTTT.

This rearrangement joins TRBV6-5 to TRBJ2-1; TRBD2 aligns across 10 bases. V was clipped by 2 bases and J by 9 bases; unmatched bases: 10. The CDR3 length is 16 residues. Per germline, CDR1 MNHEY and CDR2 SVGAGI. Here the CDR3 reads CASSYPRAGGPGEQFF. The CDR3, as DNA: TGTGCCAGCAGTTACCCTAGAGCGGGAGGGCCTGGTGAGCAGTTCTTC.

The chain links TRBV30 to TRBJ2-3; 9 bases agree with TRBD2. Per the germline V gene, CDR1 is GTSNPN and CDR2 is SVGIG (reference sequence). V gave up 4 bases and J gave up 5 bases; unmatched junction bases: 1. There are 12 residues in the CDR3. Written as DNA, the CDR3 is TGTGCCTGGACGACTAGCGGAGATACGCAGTATTTT. It specifies CAWTTSGDTQYF.

The rearrangement links TRBV6-5 to TRBJ2-7; D is unclear. Deletions cut 5 bases from V and 2 bases from J, with 13 bases between. CDR3 size: 14 residues. Germline V gene lookup returns CDR1 MNHEY and CDR2 SVGAGI. Here the CDR3 DNA reads TGTGCCAGCAGTGCCCGACTGCTGACCTACGAGCAGTACTTC. It specifies CASSARLLTYEQYF.

The rearrangement links TRBV18 to TRBJ2-6; no reliable D call. Germline V gene lookup returns CDR1 KGHSH and CDR2 LQKENI. Trimming removed 3 bases from V and 2 bases from J, with 11 bases in between. The CDR3 extends over 16 amino acids. CDR3 sequence reads: CASSPRTVPGANVLTF. In DNA, the CDR3 is TGTGCCAGCTCACCGAGAACTGTTCCTGGGGCCAACGTCCTGACTTTC.